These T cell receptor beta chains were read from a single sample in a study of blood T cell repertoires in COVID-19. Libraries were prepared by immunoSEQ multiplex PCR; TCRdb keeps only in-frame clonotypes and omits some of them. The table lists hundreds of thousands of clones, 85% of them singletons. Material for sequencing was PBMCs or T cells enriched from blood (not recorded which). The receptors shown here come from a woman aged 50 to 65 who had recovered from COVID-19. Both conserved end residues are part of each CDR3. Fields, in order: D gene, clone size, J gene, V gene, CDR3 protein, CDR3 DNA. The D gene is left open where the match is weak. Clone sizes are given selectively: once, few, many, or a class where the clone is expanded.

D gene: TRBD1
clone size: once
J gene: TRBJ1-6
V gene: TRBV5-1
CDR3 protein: CASSLEPTGGLTYNSPLHF
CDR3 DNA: TGCGCCAGCAGCTTGGAGCCGACAGGGGGCTTAACCTATAATTCACCCCTCCACTTT

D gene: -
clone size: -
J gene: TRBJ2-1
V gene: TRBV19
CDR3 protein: CASSNIHEQFF
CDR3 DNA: TGTGCCAGTAGTAATATCCATGAGCAGTTCTTC

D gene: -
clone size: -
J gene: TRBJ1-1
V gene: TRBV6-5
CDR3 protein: CASSYSRDTEAFF
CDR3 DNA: TGTGCCAGCAGTTACTCGAGGGACACTGAAGCTTTCTTT

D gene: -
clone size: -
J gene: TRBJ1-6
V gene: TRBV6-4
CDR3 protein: CASSGTALGVGNSPLHF
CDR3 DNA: TGTGCCAGCAGTGGGACAGCCCTCGGGGTTGGGAATTCACCCCTCCACTTT

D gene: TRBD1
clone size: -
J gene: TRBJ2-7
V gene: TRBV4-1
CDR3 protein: CASSQQGQAAYEQYF
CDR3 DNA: TGCGCCAGCAGCCAACAGGGACAGGCAGCCTACGAGCAGTACTTC

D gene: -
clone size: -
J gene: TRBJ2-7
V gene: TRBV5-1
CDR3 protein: CASNFGQSSYEQYF
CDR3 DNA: TGCGCCAGCAACTTTGGACAGTCATCCTACGAGCAGTACTTC

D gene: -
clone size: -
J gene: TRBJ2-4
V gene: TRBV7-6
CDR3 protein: CASSGGQGGKNIQYF
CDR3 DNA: TGTGCCAGCAGCGGGGGGCAGGGGGGCAAAAACATTCAGTACTTC

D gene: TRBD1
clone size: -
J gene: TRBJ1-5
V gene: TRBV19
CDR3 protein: CASSARTGLNQPQHF
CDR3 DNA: TGTGCCAGTAGTGCCAGGACAGGGCTCAATCAGCCCCAGCATTTT

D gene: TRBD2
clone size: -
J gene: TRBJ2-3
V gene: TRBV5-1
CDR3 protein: CASSLAPGGGGTDTQYF
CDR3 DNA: TGCGCCAGCAGCTTGGCCCCGGGGGGGGGCGGGACAGATACGCAGTATTTT

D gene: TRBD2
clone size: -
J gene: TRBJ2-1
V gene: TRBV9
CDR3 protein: CASSQFSGGSYNEQFF
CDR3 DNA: TGTGCCAGCAGCCAATTTTCGGGAGGATCCTACAATGAGCAGTTCTTC

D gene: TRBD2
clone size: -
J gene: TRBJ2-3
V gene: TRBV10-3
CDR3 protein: CAISDAAGGIYTQYF
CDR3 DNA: TGTGCCATCAGTGATGCGGCGGGAGGGATTTATACGCAGTATTTT

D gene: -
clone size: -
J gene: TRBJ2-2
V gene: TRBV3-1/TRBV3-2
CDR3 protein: CASSHLQGTSTGELFF
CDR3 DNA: TGTGCCAGCAGCCACCTACAGGGTACCTCCACCGGGGAGCTGTTTTTT

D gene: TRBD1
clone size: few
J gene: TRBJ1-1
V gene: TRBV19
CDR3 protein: CASSIEDRANTEAFF
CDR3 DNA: TGTGCCAGTAGTATAGAGGACAGGGCTAACACTGAAGCTTTCTTT

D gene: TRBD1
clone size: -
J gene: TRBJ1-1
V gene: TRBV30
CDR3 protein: CAWSKAPGTGKTEAFF
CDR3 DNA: TGTGCCTGGTCCAAGGCGCCCGGGACAGGTAAAACTGAAGCTTTCTTT

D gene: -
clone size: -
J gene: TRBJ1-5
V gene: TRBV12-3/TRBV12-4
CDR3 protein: CASSFSGDQPQHF
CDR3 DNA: TGTGCCAGCAGTTTTTCGGGGGATCAGCCCCAGCATTTT

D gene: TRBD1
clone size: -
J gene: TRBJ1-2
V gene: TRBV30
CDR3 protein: CAWSAGTAANYGYTF
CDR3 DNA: TGTGCCTGGAGTGCCGGGACAGCGGCTAACTATGGCTACACCTTC

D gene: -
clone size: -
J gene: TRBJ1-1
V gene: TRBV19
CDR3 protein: CASSITGRVGNTEAFF
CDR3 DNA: TGTGCCAGTAGTATCACCGGGCGGGTGGGAAACACTGAAGCTTTCTTT

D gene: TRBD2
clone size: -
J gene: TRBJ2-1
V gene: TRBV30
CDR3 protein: CAWSVASGTSFYRYNEQFF
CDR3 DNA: TGTGCCTGGAGTGTAGCCTCCGGGACTAGCTTTTATCGCTACAATGAGCAGTTCTTC

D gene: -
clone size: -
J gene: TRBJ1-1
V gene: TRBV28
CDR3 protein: CASSLWRENTEAFF
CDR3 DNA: TGTGCCAGCAGTTTATGGCGGGAGAACACTGAAGCTTTCTTT

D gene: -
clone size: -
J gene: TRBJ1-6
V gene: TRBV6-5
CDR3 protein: CASSYRQTGSSPLHF
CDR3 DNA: TGTGCCAGCAGTTATCGTCAAACAGGGAGTTCACCCCTCCACTTT

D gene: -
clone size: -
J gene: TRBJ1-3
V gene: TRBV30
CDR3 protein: CAWTDLPGNTIYF
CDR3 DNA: TGTGCCTGGACAGATCTCCCTGGAAACACCATATATTTT

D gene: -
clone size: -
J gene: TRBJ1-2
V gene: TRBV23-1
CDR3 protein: CASSSRAGYGYTF
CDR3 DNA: TGCGCCAGCAGTTCCAGGGCAGGCTATGGCTACACCTTC

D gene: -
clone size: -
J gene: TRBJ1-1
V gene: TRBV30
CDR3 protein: CAWRGAGKVTEAFF
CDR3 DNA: TGTGCCTGGAGGGGAGCAGGAAAAGTCACTGAAGCTTTCTTT

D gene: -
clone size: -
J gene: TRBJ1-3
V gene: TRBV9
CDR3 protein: CASSTRTDGNTIYF
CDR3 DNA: TGTGCCAGCAGCACTCGGACAGACGGAAACACCATATATTTT

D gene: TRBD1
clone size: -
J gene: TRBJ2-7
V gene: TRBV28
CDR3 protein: CASSDFPRQGQAYEQYF
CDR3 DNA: TGTGCCAGCAGTGACTTCCCACGACAGGGCCAGGCCTACGAGCAGTACTTC

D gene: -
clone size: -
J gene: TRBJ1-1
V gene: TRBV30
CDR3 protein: CAWGAAGTEAFF
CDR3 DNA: TGTGCCTGGGGGGCTGCGGGCACTGAAGCTTTCTTT

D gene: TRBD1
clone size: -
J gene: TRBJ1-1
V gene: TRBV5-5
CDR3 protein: CASSLQGPPTEAFF
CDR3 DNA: TGTGCCAGCAGTTTACAGGGGCCGCCTACTGAAGCTTTCTTT

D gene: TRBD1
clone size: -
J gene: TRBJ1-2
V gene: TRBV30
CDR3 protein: CAWSGQGLRGYTF
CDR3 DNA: TGTGCCTGGAGTGGACAGGGATTAAGGGGCTACACCTTC

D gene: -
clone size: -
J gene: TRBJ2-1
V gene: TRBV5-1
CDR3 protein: CASSLLGGLGYNEQFF
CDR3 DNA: TGCGCCAGCAGCCTTCTGGGAGGTCTGGGGTACAATGAGCAGTTCTTC

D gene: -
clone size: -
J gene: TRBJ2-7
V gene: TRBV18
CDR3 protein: CASSPLKGPQGEQYF
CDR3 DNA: TGTGCCAGCTCACCACTTAAGGGGCCCCAGGGCGAGCAGTACTTC

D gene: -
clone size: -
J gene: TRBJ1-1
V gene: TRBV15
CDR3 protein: CATSWDTNTEAFF
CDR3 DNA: TGTGCCACCAGCTGGGACACGAACACTGAAGCTTTCTTT

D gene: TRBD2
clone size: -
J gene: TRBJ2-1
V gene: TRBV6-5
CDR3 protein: CATSPGTSGGRQFF
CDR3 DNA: TGTGCCACTTCACCCGGGACTAGCGGGGGGAGGCAGTTCTTC

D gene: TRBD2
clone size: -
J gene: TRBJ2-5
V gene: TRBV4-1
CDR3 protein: CASSQDRTSGRGQETQYF
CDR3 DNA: TGCGCCAGCAGCCAAGATCGGACTAGCGGGAGGGGTCAAGAGACCCAGTACTTC

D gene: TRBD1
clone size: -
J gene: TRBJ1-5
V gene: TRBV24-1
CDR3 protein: CASPRTGENWQPQHF
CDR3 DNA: TGTGCCAGTCCCAGGACAGGGGAAAACTGGCAGCCCCAGCATTTT

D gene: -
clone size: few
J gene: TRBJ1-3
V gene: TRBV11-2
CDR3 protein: CASSRDTDRNTIYF
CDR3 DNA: TGTGCCAGCAGCCGCGACACCGACAGGAACACCATATATTTT

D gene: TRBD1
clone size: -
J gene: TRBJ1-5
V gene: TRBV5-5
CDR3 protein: CASSPRTGGQPQHF
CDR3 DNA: TGTGCCAGCAGCCCCCGGACAGGAGGTCAGCCCCAGCATTTT

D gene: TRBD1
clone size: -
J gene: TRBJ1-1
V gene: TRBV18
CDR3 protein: CASSLLSPGQGNEAFF
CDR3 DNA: TGTGCCAGCTCACTTCTCTCACCGGGACAGGGGAACGAAGCTTTCTTT

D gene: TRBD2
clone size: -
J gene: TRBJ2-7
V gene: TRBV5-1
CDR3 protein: CASSGRTSGEPYEQYF
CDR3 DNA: TGCGCCAGCAGCGGGAGGACTAGCGGGGAACCCTACGAGCAGTACTTC

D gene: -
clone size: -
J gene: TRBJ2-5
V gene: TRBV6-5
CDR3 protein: CASRIGGRETQYF
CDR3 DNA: TGTGCCAGCAGAATAGGGGGTAGGGAGACCCAGTACTTC

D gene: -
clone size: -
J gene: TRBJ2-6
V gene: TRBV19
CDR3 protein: CATGGGYGANVLTF
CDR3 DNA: TGTGCTACTGGGGGGGGCTATGGGGCCAACGTCCTGACTTTC

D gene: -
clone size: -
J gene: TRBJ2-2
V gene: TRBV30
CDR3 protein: CAWRRNRLNTGELFF
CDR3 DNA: TGTGCCTGGAGGAGGAACAGGTTGAACACCGGGGAGCTGTTTTTT

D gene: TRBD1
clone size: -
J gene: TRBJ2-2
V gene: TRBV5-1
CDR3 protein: CASRLTGANTGELFF
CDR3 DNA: TGCGCCAGCAGGCTGACAGGGGCGAACACCGGGGAGCTGTTTTTT

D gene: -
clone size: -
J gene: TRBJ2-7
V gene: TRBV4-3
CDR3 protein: CASSQRRARAFYEQYF
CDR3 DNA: TGCGCCAGCAGCCAAAGGAGGGCCAGGGCGTTTTACGAGCAGTACTTC

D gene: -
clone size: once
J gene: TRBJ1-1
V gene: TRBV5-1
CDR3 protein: CASSWQGETTEAFF
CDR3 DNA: TGCGCCAGCAGCTGGCAGGGTGAGACCACTGAAGCTTTCTTT

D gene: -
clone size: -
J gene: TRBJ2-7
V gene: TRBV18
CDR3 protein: CASSPPLPSATYEQYF
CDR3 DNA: TGTGCCAGCTCACCACCACTGCCTAGCGCGACCTACGAGCAGTACTTC

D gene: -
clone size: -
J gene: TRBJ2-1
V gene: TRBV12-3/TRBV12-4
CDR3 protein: CASSLTEGDEQFF
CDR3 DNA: TGTGCCAGCAGCCTCACAGAGGGTGATGAGCAGTTCTTC

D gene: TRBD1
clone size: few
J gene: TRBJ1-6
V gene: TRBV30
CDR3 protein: CAWGGQGNSPLHF
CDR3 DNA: TGTGCCTGGGGGGGACAGGGTAATTCACCCCTCCACTTT

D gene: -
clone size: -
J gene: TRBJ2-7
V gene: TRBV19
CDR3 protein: CASSMGQGPSYEQYF
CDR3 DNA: TGTGCCAGTAGTATGGGGCAGGGGCCCTCCTACGAGCAGTACTTC